Below, 9 T cell receptor beta chains from the same sample are listed, as sequenced in a study of glioma-infiltrating T cells. TCR alpha and beta CDR3 regions were amplified from RNA using iRepertoire nested multiplex PCR. MiXCR was run by TCRdb on the multiplex PCR reads, yielding one entry per CDR3 protein. The sample consists of about 93,000 distinct CDR3 sequences, roughly 39% of them appearing once. The sequencing input was glioma tissue, nonneoplastic brain tissue, or PBMCs (not recorded which). The receptors shown here come from a human donor with low-grade glioma or glioblastoma, undergoing nonglioma brain surgery, or in good health (not recorded which).

This clonotype was seen repeatedly, ten times or more. The chain uses TRBV20-1 and TRBJ2-3, with D uncertain. Deletions cut 0 bases from V and 2 bases from J, with 6 bases between. The germline V gene has CDR1 DFQATT and CDR2 SNEGSKA (reference sequence). There are 13 residues in the CDR3. Here the CDR3 DNA reads TGCAGTGCTAGAGACGACATCACAGATACGCAGTATTTT. It encodes CSARDDITDTQYF.

This clonotype appeared many times. The chain couples TRBV11-2 to TRBJ2-5; D is unresolved. This CDR3 contains 12 residues. Germline V lookup: CDR1 SGHAT, CDR2 FQNNGV. The germline V and J ends were trimmed by 8 bases and 4 bases, with 11 bases remaining between them. The CDR3 nucleotides read TGTGCCAGCGGTACCTTGATAGAGACCCAGTACTTC. Translating gives CASGTLIETQYF.

Points on this clonotype: No DNA is shown, since the ends of the CDR3 on it are uncertain; the CDR3 is the one TCRdb lists. The rearrangement uses TRBV6-5 and TRBJ2-5; TRBD1 is taken as the D call from the table, unchecked against the DNA. Looked up from germline, CDR1 is MNHEY and CDR2 is SVGAGI. The CDR3 contains 16 residues when both ends are counted. The CDR3 sequence is CACSARIGQGQETQYF.

This clonotype was found many times. The chain carries TRBV28 and TRBJ2-3; no clear D. Germline lookup yields CDR1 MDHEN and CDR2 SYDVKM. V was trimmed by 6 bases and J by 2 bases, leaving 9 bases between them. The CDR3 length is 13 residues. CDR3 coding DNA: TGTGCCAGCAGATTACAGCCCACAGATACGCAGTATTTT. Residues: CASRLQPTDTQYF.

In this sample, this clonotype turned up a few times. Being one base from a much bigger clone, this may be a read error. This sequence joins TRBV18 and TRBJ1-1; no definite D call. This CDR3 is 14 amino acids long. The germline CDR1 and CDR2 sequences are KGHSH and LQKENI. In DNA form, the CDR3 reads TGTGCCAGCTCACCAAGTGGGGAGCACACTGAAGATTTCTTT. Protein product: CASSPSGEHTEDFF. Full variable domain (remainder filled in from reference TRBV18 and TRBJ1-1): NAGVMQNPRHLVRRRGQEARLRCSPMKGHSHVYWYRQLPEEGLKFMVYLQKENIIDESGMPKERFSAEFPKEGPSILRIQQVVRGDSAAYFCASSPSGEHTEDFFGQGTRLTVV.

Note on this clonotype: This sequence may be a read error, since a much larger clone differs from it by one base. This rearrangement joins TRBV29-1 to TRBJ1-2; D not certain. The CDR3 totals 13 residues. Per germline, CDR1 SQVTM and CDR2 ANQGSEA. Trimming took off 6 bases at V and 5 bases at J, with 16 bases between the two ends. DNA for the CDR3: TGCAGCGTGATCCTACAGACTTCTTATGGCTACACCTTC. Its protein product is CSVILQTSYGYTF. The complete variable domain, with remaining parts taken from reference TRBV29-1 and TRBJ1-2, reads SAVISQKPSRDICQRGTSLTIQCQVDSQVTMMFWYRQQPGQSLTLIATANQGSEATYESGFVIDKFPISRPNLTFSTLTVSNMSPEDSSIYLCSVILQTSYGYTFGSGTRLTVV.

In this sample, this clonotype turned up many times. This chain joins TRBV27 and TRBJ1-1; unclear D gene. Trimming left V 4 bases short and J 8 bases short, with 17 bases between. This CDR3 comprises 14 residues. The germline CDR1 and CDR2 sequences are MNHEY and SMNVEV (reference sequence). CDR3 amino acids: CASSSTRMLQEAFF. The CDR3 bases are TGTGCCAGCAGTTCAACTCGCATGCTCCAGGAAGCTTTCTTT.

V and J are TRBV28 and TRBJ1-5; unclear D gene. This CDR3 contains 15 residues. The V and J ends lost 5 bases and 4 bases respectively, with 15 bases between them. Germline V lookup: CDR1 MDHEN, CDR2 SYDVKM. In nucleotides, the CDR3 is TGTGCCAGCAGTCCGTCTAGGATGAGAAATCAGCCCCAGCATTTT. This sequence encodes CASSPSRMRNQPQHF.

Details on this clonotype: One end of the junction fails to match germline, which may point to a read error. V usage is TRBV11-2 and J usage is TRBJ2-6; D is ambiguous. CDR3 length: 18 amino acids. From germline, CDR1 is SGHAT and CDR2 FQNNGV. CDR3 nucleotide sequence: TGTGCCAGCAGCTCTCTTCTCCCTATACTCTCTGGGGTCAACGTCCTGACTTTC. Residues: CASSSLLPILSGVNVLTF.